The rows below give T cell receptor beta chains drawn from one sample of a study of T cell changes during pregnancy in multiple sclerosis. Generated by immunoSEQ multiplex PCR, the TCRdb table keeps only in-frame clones and is missing some. The repertoire has some 100,000 clones, approximately 92% of them found once; the top ten carry less than 2%. The sequencing used peripheral blood, collected after pregnancy. The receptors here all came from a female donor with multiple sclerosis, enrolled in a pregnancy study. Both conserved end residues are part of each CDR3. A D gene is named only where the DNA matches it firmly. Clone size appears in some rows only: once, few, many, or a class for an expanded clone.

clone size,D gene,J gene,V gene,CDR3 length,CDR3 protein,CDR3 DNA
-,-,TRBJ2-3,TRBV7-2,15,CASSFGTPSTDTQYF,TGTGCCAGCAGCTTCGGGACACCTAGCACAGATACGCAGTATTTT
-,TRBD1,TRBJ1-1,TRBV6-5,16,CASSYSGQAPNTEAFF,TGTGCCAGCAGTTACTCCGGACAGGCCCCTAACACTGAAGCTTTCTTT
-,-,TRBJ2-1,TRBV19,15,CASSISLAVYNEQFF,TGTGCCAGTAGTATTTCCCTAGCAGTCTACAATGAGCAGTTCTTC
-,TRBD1,TRBJ2-7,TRBV30,15,CAWSAVTGGPYEQYF,TGTGCCTGGAGTGCCGTCACAGGGGGGCCCTACGAGCAGTACTTC
-,TRBD1,TRBJ1-2,TRBV18,13,CASSRTGDYGYTF,TGTGCCAGCTCACGGACAGGGGACTATGGCTACACCTTC
few,TRBD1,TRBJ1-6,TRBV2,14,CASRTGTGYSPLHF,TGTGCCAGCAGGACCGGGACAGGGTATTCACCCCTCCACTTT
-,TRBD2,TRBJ2-1,TRBV7-3,17,CASSPQPGLAGVNEQFF,TGTGCCAGCAGCCCCCAACCAGGCCTAGCGGGGGTCAATGAGCAGTTCTTC
once,-,TRBJ2-7,TRBV5-1,15,CASSLGGGALYEQYF,TGCGCCAGCAGCCTGGGAGGGGGCGCGTTATACGAGCAGTACTTC
-,-,TRBJ2-5,TRBV10-3,14,CAISTTSSQETQYF,TGTGCCATCAGCACGACTAGTTCCCAAGAGACCCAGTACTTC
-,TRBD2,TRBJ2-3,TRBV27,16,CASNLLAGDSLDTQYF,TGTGCCAGCAACTTACTAGCGGGAGATTCATTAGATACGCAGTATTTT
-,TRBD1,TRBJ2-5,TRBV19,13,CASSRQGQETQYF,TGTGCCAGTAGTCGACAGGGCCAAGAGACCCAGTACTTC
-,-,TRBJ2-7,TRBV4-3,17,CASSQYYRAPSPYEQYF,TGCGCCAGCAGCCAATACTACAGGGCTCCGAGCCCCTACGAGCAGTACTTC
-,TRBD1,TRBJ1-6,TRBV5-1,18,CASSLADRGITYNSPLHF,TGCGCCAGCAGCTTGGCCGACAGGGGGATCACCTATAATTCACCCCTCCACTTT
once,TRBD1,TRBJ2-3,TRBV7-9,16,CASSLISATGVDTQYF,TGTGCCAGCAGCTTAATTTCTGCGACAGGGGTAGATACGCAGTATTTT
-,TRBD1,TRBJ2-7,TRBV7-3,13,CASSLDRGGEQYF,TGTGCCAGCAGCTTGGACAGGGGTGGAGAGCAGTACTTC
-,TRBD2,TRBJ2-1,TRBV28,16,CASTRPEVSGRPEQFF,TGTGCCAGCACCCGACCGGAGGTTAGCGGGAGGCCCGAGCAGTTCTTC
-,-,TRBJ2-7,TRBV15,15,CATSRDFAASYEQYF,TGTGCCACCAGCAGAGATTTTGCGGCCTCCTACGAGCAGTACTTC
-,-,TRBJ1-6,TRBV5-6,15,CASSLGQFASSPLHF,TGTGCCAGCAGCTTGGGCCAGTTCGCCTCCTCACCCCTCCACTTT
-,-,TRBJ1-3,TRBV19,15,CASSQGGIAGNTIYF,TGTGCCAGTAGCCAGGGCGGAATTGCTGGAAACACCATATATTTT
-,-,TRBJ2-5,TRBV27,14,CASSSRERQETQYF,TGTGCCAGCAGTTCCCGGGAGCGCCAAGAGACCCAGTACTTC
-,TRBD2,TRBJ2-5,TRBV7-2,16,CASSLTASGGQETQYF,TGTGCCAGCAGCTTAACGGCTAGCGGGGGGCAAGAGACCCAGTACTTC
once,TRBD1,TRBJ1-1,TRBV6-5,15,CASRETGQLNTEAFF,TGTGCCAGCAGGGAAACGGGACAGTTGAACACTGAAGCTTTCTTT
-,TRBD2,TRBJ2-1,TRBV7-9,17,CASSSGLAGGRMGEQFF,TGTGCCAGCAGCTCGGGACTAGCGGGGGGGCGAATGGGTGAGCAGTTCTTC
-,-,TRBJ2-7,TRBV7-2,14,CASSLGGKAYEQYF,TGTGCCAGCAGCTTAGGAGGCAAAGCCTACGAGCAGTACTTC
-,-,TRBJ1-2,TRBV30,12,CAASGVAYGYTF,TGTGCCGCATCAGGGGTAGCCTATGGCTACACCTTC
-,TRBD1,TRBJ2-5,TRBV19,15,CASSTDRGYQETQYF,TGTGCCAGTAGTACCGACAGGGGGTACCAAGAGACCCAGTACTTC
-,-,TRBJ2-2,TRBV27,17,CASSLPSGLGNTGELFF,TGTGCCAGCAGTTTACCATCGGGACTGGGGAACACCGGGGAGCTGTTTTTT
-,-,TRBJ2-7,TRBV9,15,CASSVAGTDFEEQYF,TGTGCCAGCAGCGTAGCGGGTACCGACTTCGAGGAGCAGTACTTC
-,TRBD1,TRBJ1-3,TRBV2,16,CASTSDRGSSGNTIYF,TGTGCCAGCACCTCGGACAGGGGAAGCTCTGGAAACACCATATATTTT